This T cell receptor (beta chain) comes out of a study of T cells expressing NK-cell markers. Judged by frequency, this clonotype is medium-sized. After re-calling the 5' RACE reads, TCRdb lists one entry per CDR3 protein, DNA absent. The sample data list thousands of distinct CDR3 sequences. The sample comprised blood T cells: a sorted CD56 or NKG2C T cell subset, CD4+ or CD8+ T cells, or bulk PBMC T cells (not recorded which). The sequence was obtained from a man between 18 and 29 years old in good health.

CDR3 residues: CASSQAGGETGELFF. The rearrangement links TRBV3-1 to TRBJ2-2; TCRdb gives TRBD2 as the D gene, but with no DNA this cannot be confirmed. Germline V gives CDR1 LGHDT, CDR2 YNNKEL (reference sequence). This CDR3 spans 15 amino acids.